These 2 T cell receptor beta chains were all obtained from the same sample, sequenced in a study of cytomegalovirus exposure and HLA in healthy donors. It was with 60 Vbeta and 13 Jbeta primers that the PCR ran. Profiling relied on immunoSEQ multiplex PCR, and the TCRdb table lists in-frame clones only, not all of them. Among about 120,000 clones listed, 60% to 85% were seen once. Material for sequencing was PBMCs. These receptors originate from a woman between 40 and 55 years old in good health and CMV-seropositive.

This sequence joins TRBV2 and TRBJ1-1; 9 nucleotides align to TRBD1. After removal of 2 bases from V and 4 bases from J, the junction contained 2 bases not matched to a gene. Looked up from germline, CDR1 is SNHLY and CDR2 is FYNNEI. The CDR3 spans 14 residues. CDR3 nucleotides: TGTGCCAGCAGTGAACGACAGGGGGGCACTGAAGCTTTCTTT. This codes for CASSERQGGTEAFF.

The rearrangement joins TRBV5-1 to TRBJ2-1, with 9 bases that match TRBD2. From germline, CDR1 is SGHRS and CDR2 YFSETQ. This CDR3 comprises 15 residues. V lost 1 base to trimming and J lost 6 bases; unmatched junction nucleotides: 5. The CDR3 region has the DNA TGCGCCAGCAGCTTGACGGCGGGAGGGGGCAATGAGCAGTTCTTC. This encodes CASSLTAGGGNEQFF.